Following are 21 T cell receptor beta chains from one sample sequenced in a study of shared clonotypes between healthy human individuals. TCRdb's table, derived via immunoSEQ multiplex PCR, lists solely in-frame clones and lacks some. The sample consists of a few hundred thousand clones, more than 95% of them appearing once. Sequencing was done on a sample of naive CD4+ T cells sorted from blood. Subset described: CD45RA+ positively selected. These receptors all stem from a woman under 40 in good health.

The CDR3 nucleotides read TGTGCCTGGGGAGGACTCTACGAGCAGTACTTC. Translated: CAWGGLYEQYF. This rearrangement joins TRBV30 to TRBJ2-7; TRBD2 is a possible D gene (5 bases). V was shortened by 5 bases and J by 3 bases, with 8 bases between the two germline ends. This CDR3 comprises 11 residues. Germline CDR1 is GTSNPN and CDR2 is SVGIG (reference sequence). Drawing the rest from reference TRBV30 and TRBJ2-7, the complete variable domain is SQTIHQWPATLVQPVGSPLSLECTVEGTSNPNLYWYRQAAGRGLQLLFYSVGIGQISSEVPQNLSASRPQDRQFILSSKKLLLSDSGFYLCAWGGLYEQYFGPGTRLTVT.

The chain links TRBV6-6 to TRBJ2-7; D not resolved. The germline V and J ends were trimmed by 9 bases and 2 bases, with 23 bases remaining between them. This CDR3 region has 16 residues. Germline V gene sequence: CDR1 MNHNY, CDR2 SVGAGI (reference sequence). The DNA for the CDR3 is TGTGCCAGTTGCGGTCAGACCGGCAATGCGCCCTACGAGCAGTACTTC. Its translation is CASCGQTGNAPYEQYF.

The chain employs TRBV5-1 and TRBJ2-7, with unresolved D. There are 14 residues in the CDR3. Between the trimmed V and J ends, which lost 3 bases and 5 bases, there was a span of 15 bases. Germline-derived CDR1 and CDR2 are SGHRS and YFSETQ. This chain's CDR3 is CASSSRPQTNEQYF. CDR3 sequence (DNA): TGCGCCAGCAGCTCCCGTCCCCAAACCAACGAGCAGTACTTC.

The chain links TRBV18 to TRBJ2-7; 7 bases match TRBD1. The V gene's germline CDR1 is KGHSH and CDR2 LQKENI. This CDR3 comprises 15 residues. V was clipped by 3 bases and J by 0 bases; unmatched bases: 5. The CDR3 reads CASSPLGQPSYEQYF. Written as DNA, the CDR3 is TGTGCCAGCTCACCTCTGGGACAGCCCTCCTACGAGCAGTACTTC. The full variable domain, with the rest looked up from reference TRBV18 and TRBJ2-7, is NAGVMQNPRHLVRRRGQEARLRCSPMKGHSHVYWYRQLPEEGLKFMVYLQKENIIDESGMPKERFSAEFPKEGPSILRIQQVVRGDSAAYFCASSPLGQPSYEQYFGPGTRLTVT.

This sequence joins TRBV6-9 and TRBJ2-7; D may be TRBD1 (6 bases). CDR3 length: 13 amino acids. V was trimmed by 10 bases and J by 7 bases, leaving 20 bases between them. The germline gives CDR1 MNHGY, CDR2 SVAAGI. The CDR3 DNA is TGTGCCATCATCGATAACAGGACAGATGAGCAGTACTTC. The encoded protein is CAIIDNRTDEQYF.

V gene TRBV5-1 combines with J gene TRBJ2-5; no reliable D call. Per germline, CDR1 SGHRS and CDR2 YFSETQ. Trimming cost V 0 bases and J 2 bases, with 8 bases left between them. The CDR3 extends over 14 amino acids. In DNA form, the CDR3 reads TGCGCCAGCAGCTTGGGGGCTCTACAAGAGACCCAGTACTTC. Protein sequence: CASSLGALQETQYF.

This sequence joins TRBV7-9 and TRBJ2-7; TRBD1 is a possible D gene (5 bases). This CDR3 is 13 amino acids long. CDR1 and CDR2 from the germline V gene are SEHNR and FQNEAQ (reference sequence). Trimming took 1 base from V and 2 from J, leaving 6 bases between them. Written as DNA, the CDR3 is TGTGCCAGCAGCTTAGGGACAACCTACGAGCAGTACTTC. Residues: CASSLGTTYEQYF.

The J gene is TRBJ2-1, the V gene TRBV9, with 8 nucleotides matching TRBD2. This CDR3 is built from 15 residues. The germline gives CDR1 SGDLS, CDR2 YYNGEE. With V trimmed by 0 bases and J by 4 bases, 3 bases remained unmatched. In DNA form, the CDR3 reads TGTGCCAGCAGCGTAGTAGCGGGAATGTACAATGAGCAGTTCTTC. It is translated as CASSVVAGMYNEQFF.

The rearrangement uses TRBV4-1 and TRBJ2-7; D remains unclear. CDR1 and CDR2 from the germline V gene are MGHRA and YSYEKL. V lost 3 bases and J 7 bases, leaving 13 bases between the germline ends. This CDR3 is 13 amino acids long. The CDR3 protein is CASSHPFEGEQYF. CDR3 nucleotide sequence: TGCGCCAGCAGCCACCCATTCGAAGGGGAGCAGTACTTC.

The chain employs TRBV29-1 and TRBJ2-5, with D perhaps given as TRBD1 or TRBD2 (6 bases each). This CDR3 comprises 12 residues. V was cut by 4 bases and J by 7 bases, with 13 bases left in between. Germline assignment: CDR1 SQVTM and CDR2 ANQGSEA. The CDR3 coding sequence is TGCAGCGTTGGAGGGGGGCCGGGGACCCAGTACTTC. Translation: CSVGGGPGTQYF.

This chain joins TRBV11-2 and TRBJ2-1; D uncertain. Germline CDR1 reads SGHAT; CDR2 reads FQNNGV. This CDR3 is built from 13 residues. Trimming pared 5 bases from V and 3 bases from J, leaving 8 bases between. The CDR3 DNA is TGTGCCAGCAGCCAGGAGAGCTACAATGAGCAGTTCTTC. This codes for CASSQESYNEQFF.

The chain has TRBV29-1 and TRBJ2-3, with TRBD2 matching over 7 bases. CDR3 length: 17 residues. The germline V gene encodes CDR1 SQVTM and CDR2 ANQGSEA. J was trimmed by 0 bases and V by 4 bases; bases with no gene match: 13. The CDR3 protein is CSVAGGRPDLSTDTQYF. The CDR3 DNA follows: TGCAGCGTTGCGGGAGGTCGTCCAGATCTTAGCACAGATACGCAGTATTTT.

The chain recombines TRBV27 with TRBJ2-7, with 12 bases matching TRBD1. The CDR3 length is 18 residues. With V trimmed by 4 bases and J by 4 bases, 14 bases remained unmatched. Germline values: CDR1 MNHEY, CDR2 SMNVEV (reference sequence). This CDR3 is CASSSGTGGKREQYEQYF. CDR3 DNA: TGTGCCAGCAGTTCCGGGACAGGGGGCAAAAGGGAGCAATACGAGCAGTACTTC.

V is TRBV27 and J is TRBJ2-7, with 7 bases identical to TRBD1. Per the germline V gene, CDR1 is MNHEY and CDR2 is SMNVEV (reference sequence). V trimming: 5 bases; J trimming: 3 bases; junction bases outside the gene matches: 7. The CDR3 is 14 amino acids. The CDR3 loop is CASSNPGTDYEQYF. Written as DNA, the CDR3 is TGTGCCAGCAGTAACCCCGGGACAGACTACGAGCAGTACTTC.

In regard to this clone: Other DNA variants within this sample encode the same CDR3. The CDR3 sequence is CASSILNEQFF. The CDR3 DNA follows: TGTGCCAGTAGTATCCTCAATGAGCAGTTCTTC. This chain uses TRBV19 with TRBJ2-1; D is unclear. From germline, CDR1 is LNHDA and CDR2 SQIVND (reference sequence). V was shortened by 3 bases and J by 6 bases, with 3 bases between the two germline ends. The CDR3 covers 11 residues.

This rearrangement joins TRBV28 to TRBJ1-3; TRBD1 might be the D (5 bases). The germline V and J ends were trimmed by 3 bases and 2 bases, with 17 bases remaining between them. This CDR3 is 17 amino acids long. Germline CDR1 reads MDHEN; CDR2 reads SYDVKM. The CDR3 reads CASSFPRGGRAGNTIYF. CDR3 in DNA: TGTGCCAGCAGTTTCCCCCGGGGGGGGAGAGCTGGAAACACCATATATTTT.

The J gene is TRBJ2-2, the V gene TRBV25-1; a weak D match, TRBD1 (5 bases). Germline assignment: CDR1 MGHDK and CDR2 SYGVNS. This CDR3 comprises 15 residues. The V end lost 2 bases, the J end lost 0 bases, and 7 bases lay between the germline ends. The CDR3 nucleotides are TGTGCCAGCAGTGAAACGACAGCGAACACCGGGGAGCTGTTTTTT. Translation gives CASSETTANTGELFF.

The chain links TRBV5-4 to TRBJ2-7; unclear D gene. V lost 4 bases to trimming and J lost 2 bases, with 16 bases between them. This CDR3 region has 15 residues. Germline lookup yields CDR1 SGHNT and CDR2 YYREEE (reference sequence). The CDR3 reads CASSPMVGIPYEQYF. In DNA, the CDR3 is TGTGCCAGCAGCCCCATGGTAGGGATCCCCTACGAGCAGTACTTC. Full variable domain (rest looked up from reference TRBV5-4 and TRBJ2-7): ETGVTQSPTHLIKTRGQQVTLRCSSQSGHNTVSWYQQALGQGPQFIFQYYREEENGRGNFPPRFSGLQFPNYSSELNVNALELDDSALYLCASSPMVGIPYEQYFGPGTRLTVT.

This sequence joins TRBV2 and TRBJ1-4; TRBD1 might be the D (5 bases). CDR1 and CDR2 from the germline V gene are SNHLY and FYNNEI. The CDR3 totals 14 residues. The V and J ends lost 6 bases and 4 bases respectively, with 12 bases between them. The CDR3 DNA is TGTGCCAGCAGCACAGGAGTACTTAATGAAAAACTGTTTTTT. Its translation: CASSTGVLNEKLFF.

In regard to this clone: Other DNA sequences in this specimen translate into the identical CDR3. The CDR3 loop reads CASSLVGGNYGYTF. CDR3 nucleotide sequence: TGTGCCAGCAGCTTAGTCGGGGGGAACTATGGCTACACCTTC. The chain uses TRBV7-9 and TRBJ1-2; D possibly corresponds to TRBD1 (5 bases). CDR1 SEHNR and CDR2 FQNEAQ come from the germline V gene (reference sequence). Trimming left V 1 base short and J 2 bases short, with 8 bases between. The CDR3 spans 14 residues.

The chain links TRBV28 to TRBJ1-5; D not resolved. The CDR3 loop spans 17 amino acids. Germline V gene sequence: CDR1 MDHEN, CDR2 SYDVKM. V dropped 5 bases and J dropped 2 bases, with 19 bases sitting between them. This CDR3 reads CASSPRRRREGNQPQHF. The CDR3 nucleotides read TGTGCCAGCAGTCCCCGCCGTCGAAGGGAGGGCAATCAGCCCCAGCATTTT.